The 10 T cell receptor beta chains in this list originate from one sample, sequenced in a study of OX40 agonist ivuxolimab in advanced cancers. This table comes from immunoSEQ multiplex PCR, and its TCRdb copy is limited to in-frame clones, with some not included. This sample has approximately 12,000 clones, with approximately 70% found just once. Sequences were derived from CD4+ or CD8+ T cells sorted from blood, sampled in a trial of the OX40 agonist ivuxolimab. The receptors originated from an adult with an advanced solid tumor such as melanoma, head and neck, liver or kidney cancer.

The chain employs TRBV2 and TRBJ2-2; 10 nucleotides align to TRBD1. The V gene end was trimmed by 5 bases and the J gene end by 6 bases; junction bases not matched to a gene: 9. The length of the CDR3 is 16 residues. Germline CDR1 reads SNHLY; CDR2 reads FYNNEI. CDR3 coding DNA: TGTGCCAGCAGTTCCGGGACAGGGGATTTCGCCGGGGAGCTGTTTTTT. This codes for CASSSGTGDFAGELFF.

This clone was seen a handful of times. The J gene is TRBJ2-7, the V gene TRBV13, with TRBD2 matching 11 bases. The V gene end was trimmed by 0 bases and the J gene end by 6 bases; junction bases not matched to a gene: 4. Germline assignment: CDR1 PRHDT and CDR2 FYEKMQ (reference sequence). The CDR3 is made up of 15 amino acids. The CDR3 is CASSLGTSGGSEQYF. The DNA for the CDR3 is TGTGCCAGCAGCTTAGGTACTAGCGGGGGATCCGAGCAGTACTTC. Drawing the rest from reference TRBV13 and TRBJ2-7, the complete variable domain is AAGVIQSPRHLIKEKRETATLKCYPIPRHDTVYWYQQGPGQDPQFLISFYEKMQSDKGSIPDRFSAQQFSDYHSELNMSSLELGDSALYFCASSLGTSGGSEQYFGPGTRLTVT.

This rearrangement joins TRBV28 to TRBJ2-7; 14 positions agree with TRBD2. Trimming cost V 3 bases and J 1 base; bases outside gene matches: 5. Germline CDR1 and CDR2: MDHEN and SYDVKM. The length of the CDR3 is 17 residues. The CDR3 DNA is TGTGCCAGCAGTTTGCGGACTAGCGGGAGGATATCCTACGAGCAGTACTTC. Translation gives CASSLRTSGRISYEQYF.

This clone was observed a few times. V is TRBV27 and J is TRBJ2-1, with 8 bases matching TRBD2. The CDR3 is 20 residues long. CDR1 is MNHEY, CDR2 SMNVEV, per germline (reference sequence). V gave up 3 bases and J gave up 2 bases; unmatched junction bases: 18. CDR3 DNA sequence: TGTGCCAGCAGTTTTCTTATAAGCGGGGGCCGGAGAGATCCCTACAATGAGCAGTTCTTC. Amino acids: CASSFLISGGRRDPYNEQFF.

This chain uses TRBV28 with TRBJ2-7, with D maybe TRBD1 (5 bases). Germline CDR1 and CDR2: MDHEN and SYDVKM. The CDR3 is 15 residues long. The germline V and J ends were trimmed by 3 bases and 3 bases, with 15 bases remaining between them. This CDR3 reads CASSFKAGPHYEQYF. In DNA form, the CDR3 reads TGTGCCAGCAGTTTCAAGGCAGGGCCTCACTACGAGCAGTACTTC.

This clone was seen once. The gene calls are TRBV7-9 and TRBJ2-1, with TRBD1 matching over 8 bases. Unmatched junction bases numbered 2, after V lost 1 base and J lost 9 bases. Germline lookup yields CDR1 SEHNR and CDR2 FQNEAQ (reference sequence). This CDR3 comprises 13 residues. CDR3 nucleotides: TGTGCCAGCAGCTTAGGGGACAGGATTGAGCAGTTCTTC. It codes for CASSLGDRIEQFF.

This rearrangement joins TRBV19 to TRBJ2-1; 15 bases fit TRBD2. The V gene's germline CDR1 is LNHDA and CDR2 SQIVND (reference sequence). The CDR3 extends over 15 amino acids. V was pared by 8 bases and J by 10 bases, with 9 bases of the junction left unmatched. The CDR3 here is CASGTSGGPREEQFF. The DNA of the CDR3 is TGTGCCAGTGGGACTAGCGGGGGGCCTAGGGAGGAGCAGTTCTTC.

The chain is built from TRBV19 and TRBJ2-2; 9 nucleotides agree with TRBD1. The CDR3 is made up of 16 amino acids. The ends lost 5 bases at V and 2 bases at J; junction bases unmatched: 6. Germline CDR1 and CDR2: LNHDA and SQIVND (reference sequence). The CDR3 region has the DNA TGTGCCAGTAGTCTACAGGGGGCGATCAACACCGGGGAGCTGTTTTTT. Translated, it gives CASSLQGAINTGELFF.

This clone was seen a handful of times. The J gene is TRBJ2-7, the V gene TRBV7-6, with D perhaps TRBD1 (6 bases). Germline V gene sequence: CDR1 SGHVS, CDR2 FNYEAQ. This CDR3 is built from 15 residues. Trimming took off 3 bases at V and 0 bases at J, with 12 bases between the two ends. The CDR3 sequence is CASSFEQGSSYEQYF. In nucleotides, the CDR3 is TGTGCCAGCAGCTTTGAACAGGGAAGCTCCTACGAGCAGTACTTC.

The V and J genes are TRBV6-5 and TRBJ2-7, with a tentative D call TRBD1 (5 bases). Germline-derived CDR1 and CDR2 are MNHEY and SVGAGI. The CDR3 sequence is 14 residues long. The V and J ends lost 7 bases and 5 bases respectively, with 18 bases between them. The CDR3, as DNA: TGTGCCAGCAAGGCAGGGATGACGAGTAACGAGCAGTACTTC. This codes for CASKAGMTSNEQYF.